The 29 T cell receptor beta chains in this list originate from one sample, sequenced in a study of OX40 agonist ivuxolimab in advanced cancers. Sequencing used immunoSEQ multiplex PCR; TCRdb keeps in-frame clones, though not all of them. The sample lists fewer than 100,000 clones; roughly 84% were seen once. The sequenced sample was CD4+ or CD8+ T cells sorted from blood, obtained in a trial of the OX40 agonist ivuxolimab. The receptors derive from an adult with an advanced solid tumor such as melanoma, head and neck, liver or kidney cancer.

The V and J genes are TRBV7-9 and TRBJ2-2; D gene unclear. Germline assignment: CDR1 SEHNR and CDR2 FQNEAQ (reference sequence). Trimming shortened V by 0 bases and J by 1 base, and 9 bases separated the two germline ends. The CDR3 is made up of 16 amino acids. For the CDR3, the DNA is TGTGCCAGCAGCTTAGCTCCCTGGCAGAACACCGGGGAGCTGTTTTTT. It translates to CASSLAPWQNTGELFF.

This clone appeared once. V gene TRBV4-3 combines with J gene TRBJ1-4, with no clear D. Per the germline V gene, CDR1 is LGHNA and CDR2 is YSLEER. V gave up 0 bases and J gave up 9 bases, with 14 bases separating them. CDR3 size: 15 residues. DNA for the CDR3: TGCGCCAGCAGCCAAGATAGCGGGGTATCCCAAAAACTGTTTTTT. Encoded protein: CASSQDSGVSQKLFF.

This chain connects TRBV7-2 to TRBJ1-2, with 8 positions matching TRBD1. The CDR3 consists of 12 residues. The junction had 2 bases not matched to a gene; V was cut back by 5 bases and J by 6 bases. The germline V gene has CDR1 SGHTA and CDR2 FQGNSA. The DNA of the CDR3 is TGTGCCAGCAGCCGGACAGGGAATGGCTACACCTTC. Translated, it gives CASSRTGNGYTF.

The chain links TRBV6-1 to TRBJ2-1, with 10 positions matching TRBD1. The germline CDR1 and CDR2 sequences are MNHNS and SASEGT. The V segment lost 6 bases and the J segment 4 bases; nucleotides outside the gene matches: 6. The CDR3 totals 15 residues. CDR3 sequence reads: CASRAGTGAYNEQFF. The DNA for the CDR3 is TGTGCCAGCAGGGCTGGGACAGGGGCGTACAATGAGCAGTTCTTC.

This chain joins TRBV28 and TRBJ1-5; 7 bases are shared with TRBD1. In germline, CDR1 is MDHEN, CDR2 SYDVKM. This CDR3 has 16 amino acids. J lost 4 bases, V lost 5 bases, and 11 bases had no gene match. CDR3 coding DNA: TGTGCCAGCAGTCTTTATTCTTGGACAGGAAATCAGCCCCAGCATTTT. The encoded protein is CASSLYSWTGNQPQHF. Full variable domain (rest looked up from reference TRBV28 and TRBJ1-5): DVKVTQSSRYLVKRTGEKVFLECVQDMDHENMFWYRQDPGLGLRLIYFSYDVKMKEKGDIPEGYSVSREKKERFSLILESASTNQTSMYLCASSLYSWTGNQPQHFGDGTRLSIL.

The chain recombines TRBV28 with TRBJ2-7, with D tentatively TRBD1 or TRBD2 (6 bases each). The V end lost 7 bases, the J end lost 1 base, and 11 bases lay between the germline ends. The CDR3 is 13 residues long. Looked up from germline, CDR1 is MDHEN and CDR2 is SYDVKM. In DNA form, the CDR3 reads TGTGCCAGCAATGAGGGGGGTTCCTACGAGCAGTACTTC. The encoded protein is CASNEGGSYEQYF. Using reference TRBV28 and TRBJ2-7 for the parts outside the CDR3, the full variable domain is DVKVTQSSRYLVKRTGEKVFLECVQDMDHENMFWYRQDPGLGLRLIYFSYDVKMKEKGDIPEGYSVSREKKERFSLILESASTNQTSMYLCASNEGGSYEQYFGPGTRLTVT.

The rearrangement links TRBV6-1 to TRBJ2-2; D may be TRBD1 (6 bases). V was clipped by 4 bases and J by 5 bases, with 14 bases between them. The CDR3 has 15 amino acids. Germline V gives CDR1 MNHNS, CDR2 SASEGT. CDR3 amino acids: CASSVRGSETGELFF. The CDR3 coding sequence is TGTGCCAGCAGTGTCAGGGGTAGTGAAACCGGGGAGCTGTTTTTT.

The chain carries TRBV19 and TRBJ1-1; D remains ambiguous. The CDR3 spans 15 residues. CDR1 is LNHDA and CDR2 is SQIVND in the germline V gene (reference sequence). Trimming pared 5 bases from V and 0 bases from J, leaving 13 bases between. CDR3 DNA sequence: TGTGCCAGTAGTTCAAGACGGATATTGAACACTGAAGCTTTCTTT. Translating it yields CASSSRRILNTEAFF.

The chain couples TRBV9 to TRBJ2-3; D is unclear. The CDR3 has 14 amino acids. Trimming stripped 0 bases from V and 4 bases from J, with 9 bases between. CDR1 is SGDLS, CDR2 YYNGEE, per germline. The DNA of the CDR3 is TGTGCCAGCAGCGTAGACAGTCGGCCAGATACGCAGTATTTT. As protein: CASSVDSRPDTQYF.

The rearrangement uses TRBV19 and TRBJ1-5; D is uncertain. V was pared by 5 bases and J by 3 bases, with 17 bases between. CDR3 length: 16 residues. The germline V gene encodes CDR1 LNHDA and CDR2 SQIVND (reference sequence). The CDR3 DNA is TGTGCCAGTAGTGTCGACCGGAGGGTTGACAATCAGCCCCAGCATTTT. Protein sequence: CASSVDRRVDNQPQHF. The full variable domain, rest sourced from reference TRBV19 and TRBJ1-5, is DGGITQSPKYLFRKEGQNVTLSCEQNLNHDAMYWYRQDPGQGLRLIYYSQIVNDFQKGDIAEGYSVSREKKESFPLTVTSAQKNPTAFYLCASSVDRRVDNQPQHFGDGTRLSIL.

The chain employs TRBV6-5 and TRBJ2-5, with D perhaps being TRBD1 or TRBD2 (6 bases each). The CDR3 totals 15 residues. The germline V and J ends were trimmed by 8 bases and 2 bases, with 18 bases remaining between them. CDR1 and CDR2 from the germline V gene are MNHEY and SVGAGI. In DNA form, the CDR3 reads TGTGCCAGCCGTCGAGGGGGGCCAGTTCAAGAGACCCAGTACTTC. Translation: CASRRGGPVQETQYF.

This clone was recorded once. This sample includes further DNA sequences coding for the same CDR3. The V and J genes are TRBV5-4 and TRBJ1-5; D is undetermined. Trimming left V 4 bases short and J 1 base short, with 9 bases between. Germline-derived CDR1 and CDR2 are SGHNT and YYREEE (reference sequence). The length of the CDR3 is 14 residues. The DNA for the CDR3 is TGTGCCAGCAGCCGAGGCGGGAGCAATCAGCCCCAGCATTTT. Translating it yields CASSRGGSNQPQHF.

The chain combines TRBV7-2 with TRBJ2-6; D uncertain. The V end lost 5 bases, the J end lost 0 bases, and 2 bases lay between the germline ends. The CDR3 runs to 13 residues. Germline CDR1 is SGHTA and CDR2 is FQGNSA. CDR3 in DNA: TGTGCCAGCAGCGTCTCTGGGGCCAACGTCCTGACTTTC. Its translation: CASSVSGANVLTF.

V usage is TRBV15 and J usage is TRBJ1-2; no clear D gene. The ends were cut back, 1 base at V and 4 bases at J, with 10 bases in the middle. This CDR3 region has 14 residues. Germline V gene lookup returns CDR1 LNHNV and CDR2 YYDKDF (reference sequence). DNA for the CDR3: TGTGCCACCAGCAGAGTCGGTTTGGGCTATGGCTACACCTTC. It specifies CATSRVGLGYGYTF.

The chain links TRBV7-2 to TRBJ2-7; TRBD2 aligns across 13 bases. Germline lookup yields CDR1 SGHTA and CDR2 FQGNSA. The CDR3 length is 16 residues. The junction had 5 bases not matched to a gene; V was cut back by 1 base and J by 5 bases. DNA for the CDR3: TGTGCCAGCAGCTTAGTGACTAGCGGGAGGACCCACGAGCAGTACTTC. It specifies CASSLVTSGRTHEQYF.

The chain uses TRBV5-6 and TRBJ2-6; D assignment may be TRBD1 or TRBD2 (5 bases each). Looked up from germline, CDR1 is SGHDT and CDR2 is YYEEEE. V shed 0 bases and J shed 2 bases, with 6 bases lying between them. The CDR3 is 15 residues long. The CDR3 DNA is TGTGCCAGCAGCTTGGGGGGGACTGGGGCCAACGTCCTGACTTTC. Translating it yields CASSLGGTGANVLTF.

This chain joins TRBV28 and TRBJ1-2; D unresolved. Per germline, CDR1 MDHEN and CDR2 SYDVKM. Trimming removed 6 bases at V and 1 base at J, with 12 bases between. CDR3 length: 14 amino acids. The CDR3 protein is CASRYPQSNYGYTF. CDR3 bases: TGTGCCAGCAGATACCCCCAGAGTAACTATGGCTACACCTTC.

This chain joins TRBV11-3 and TRBJ2-1, with 14 bases fitting TRBD2. Germline V gene sequence: CDR1 SGHNT, CDR2 YENEEA. This CDR3 spans 18 amino acids. V shed 4 bases and J 2 bases; nucleotides not matched to a gene: 7. The CDR3 bases are TGTGCCAGCAGCTCCTCGGGACTAGCGGGAGCCCCCTACAATGAGCAGTTCTTC. This translates into CASSSSGLAGAPYNEQFF. Using reference TRBV11-3 and TRBJ2-1 for the parts outside the CDR3, the full variable domain is EAGVVQSPRYKIIEKKQPVAFWCNPISGHNTLYWYLQNLGQGPELLIRYENEEAVDDSQLPKDRFSAERLKGVDSTLKIQPAELGDSAVYLCASSSSGLAGAPYNEQFFGPGTRLTVL.

This clone has just one count. J is TRBJ1-6 and V is TRBV5-1; weak D call: TRBD1 (5 bases). V was clipped by 4 bases and J by 7 bases, with 18 bases between them. The length of the CDR3 is 16 residues. The germline CDR1 and CDR2 sequences are SGHRS and YFSETQ. In DNA form, the CDR3 reads TGCGCCAGCAGCCGTACCTCAGGGAATTTGAATTCACCCCTCCACTTT. This gives the protein CASSRTSGNLNSPLHF. The variable domain in full, with the rest retrieved from reference TRBV5-1 and TRBJ1-6, is KAGVTQTPRYLIKTRGQQVTLSCSPISGHRSVSWYQQTPGQGLQFLFEYFSETQRNKGNFPGRFSGRQFSNSRSEMNVSTLELGDSALYLCASSRTSGNLNSPLHFGNGTRLTVT.

V usage is TRBV19 and J usage is TRBJ1-4; D remains unclear. CDR3 length: 13 residues. Germline CDR1 and CDR2: LNHDA and SQIVND (reference sequence). The V end lost 0 bases, the J end lost 10 bases, and 9 bases lay between the germline ends. The CDR3: CASSIDSPGKLFF. The CDR3, as DNA: TGTGCCAGTAGTATAGACTCCCCTGGAAAACTGTTTTTT.

V is TRBV6-5 and J is TRBJ2-1; possibly TRBD2 for D (6 bases). Germline values: CDR1 MNHEY, CDR2 SVGAGI. This CDR3 spans 15 amino acids. V was pared by 2 bases and J by 8 bases, with 16 bases between. The CDR3 sequence is CASSYEGLFGDEQFF. DNA of the CDR3: TGTGCCAGCAGTTACGAGGGACTTTTTGGAGATGAGCAGTTCTTC.

The chain carries TRBV7-3 and TRBJ2-2; the match to TRBD2 covers 9 bases. This CDR3 spans 14 amino acids. V was clipped by 6 bases and J by 1 base; unmatched bases: 0. Germline assignment: CDR1 SGHTA and CDR2 FQGTGA. The CDR3 DNA sequence: TGTGCCAGCAGTAGCGGGGGGAACACCGGGGAGCTGTTTTTT. This codes for CASSSGGNTGELFF.

This sequence joins TRBV30 and TRBJ2-5; maybe TRBD1 (5 bases). The CDR3 loop spans 14 amino acids. With 2 bases removed from V and 4 bases from J, the gap between germline ends came to 14 bases. Germline V lookup: CDR1 GTSNPN, CDR2 SVGIG (reference sequence). CDR3 in amino acids: CAWSPPGLLETQYF. The CDR3 nucleotides are TGTGCCTGGAGTCCCCCAGGGTTGCTAGAGACCCAGTACTTC. Based on the CDR3 plus reference TRBV30 and TRBJ2-5, the full variable domain is SQTIHQWPATLVQPVGSPLSLECTVEGTSNPNLYWYRQAAGRGLQLLFYSVGIGQISSEVPQNLSASRPQDRQFILSSKKLLLSDSGFYLCAWSPPGLLETQYFGPGTRLLVL.

The CDR3 nucleotides read TGCGCCAGCAGCTCGGACAGGGGATCTACCCAGCAGTACTTC. Translation gives CASSSDRGSTQQYF. V usage is TRBV5-1 and J usage is TRBJ2-7; 9 positions match TRBD1. The CDR3 extends over 14 amino acids. The V and J ends lost 3 bases and 8 bases, in that order; junction bases with no gene match: 9. CDR1 SGHRS and CDR2 YFSETQ come from the germline V gene.

V is TRBV30 and J is TRBJ2-5, with D unclear. The CDR3 has 15 residues. Trimming left V 5 bases short and J 5 bases short, with 21 bases between. Looked up from germline, CDR1 is GTSNPN and CDR2 is SVGIG (reference sequence). The CDR3 nucleotides read TGTGCCTGGGAGAGTAAGAAGGCTAGATCGGAGACCCAGTACTTC. As protein: CAWESKKARSETQYF.

This chain uses TRBV25-1 with TRBJ2-1, with no clear D. V gave up 0 bases and J gave up 10 bases, with 10 bases separating them. Germline V CDR1 and CDR2: MGHDK, SYGVNS. This CDR3 has 13 amino acids. Here the CDR3 DNA reads TGTGCCAGCAGTGAATATACCTCCAAGGAGCAGTTCTTC. Translated, it gives CASSEYTSKEQFF.

This chain connects TRBV19 to TRBJ2-3; 7 bases line up with TRBD2. Unmatched junction bases numbered 11, after V lost 5 bases and J lost 6 bases. The germline V gene has CDR1 LNHDA and CDR2 SQIVND (reference sequence). The CDR3 extends over 15 amino acids. The CDR3 spells CASSGSWGGSDTQYF. The CDR3 nucleotides are TGTGCCAGTAGTGGATCCTGGGGGGGGTCCGATACGCAGTATTTT.

This chain connects TRBV19 to TRBJ2-7, with D possibly matching TRBD2 (6 bases). CDR3 length: 14 residues. Germline assignment: CDR1 LNHDA and CDR2 SQIVND (reference sequence). V shed 6 bases and J shed 6 bases, with 18 bases lying between them. CDR3 in amino acids: CASSSNIGSSEQYF. CDR3 coding DNA: TGTGCCAGTAGCTCTAACATCGGGAGCTCCGAGCAGTACTTC.

DNA for the CDR3: TGCGCCAGCAGCTGGGACGGACTCTCCTACGAGCAGTACTTC. It codes for CASSWDGLSYEQYF. The genes are TRBV5-1 and TRBJ2-7; D is possibly TRBD1 or TRBD2 (5 bases each). Germline V lookup: CDR1 SGHRS, CDR2 YFSETQ. The CDR3 consists of 14 residues. V lost 3 bases, J lost 0 bases, and 10 bases lay in between.